This entry concerns a single T cell receptor (beta chain). The target antigen is unknown. The data originate from a study of tumor and adjacent non-tumor tissue in lung cancer. Across the study: Histology: 12 adenocarcinoma, a couple of squamous cell carcinoma, 1 small cell lung cancer. The patients, 10 to 11 men and 5 or 6 women, were about 30 to 85 with stage I to III disease. Findings and limits, study-wide: Higher tumor TCR diversity was associated with shorter survival. In normal lung, the top 100 clones were significantly more dominant than in tumor.

A modified ARM-PCR protocol with three rounds of nested PCR amplified TCRbeta. TCRdb processed the multiplex PCR reads anew with MiXCR; each CDR3 protein has one entry. The sample lists around 40,000 distinct CDR3 sequences, over 55% occurring once. Germline V gene sequence: CDR1 LNHNV, CDR2 YYDKDF (reference sequence). The V segment lost 5 bases and the J segment 3 bases; nucleotides outside the gene matches: 10. This CDR3 is 15 amino acids long. No cell sorting was done before RNA was extracted from the tissue. This non-tumor lung sample came from over 3 cm beyond the tumor edge. The TCR comes from a man aged 45-65 years with non-small cell lung cancer. The chain employs TRBV15 and TRBJ2-7; 7 bases match TRBD1. Material: distant non-tumor lung tissue. The CDR3 coding sequence is TGTGCCACCAGCGCCCTGACAGGGTCACGCTACGAGCAGTACTTC. This gives the protein CATSALTGSRYEQYF.